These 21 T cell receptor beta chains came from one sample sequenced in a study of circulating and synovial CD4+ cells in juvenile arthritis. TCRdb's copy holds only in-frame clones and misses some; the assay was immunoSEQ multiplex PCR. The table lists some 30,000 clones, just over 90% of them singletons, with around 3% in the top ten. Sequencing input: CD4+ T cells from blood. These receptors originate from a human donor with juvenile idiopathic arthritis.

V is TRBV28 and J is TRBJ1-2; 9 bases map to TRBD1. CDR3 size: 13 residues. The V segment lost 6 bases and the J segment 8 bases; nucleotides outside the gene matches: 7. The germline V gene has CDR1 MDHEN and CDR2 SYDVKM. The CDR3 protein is CASSLQGARGYTF. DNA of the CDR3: TGTGCCAGCAGCTTACAGGGGGCACGAGGCTACACCTTC.

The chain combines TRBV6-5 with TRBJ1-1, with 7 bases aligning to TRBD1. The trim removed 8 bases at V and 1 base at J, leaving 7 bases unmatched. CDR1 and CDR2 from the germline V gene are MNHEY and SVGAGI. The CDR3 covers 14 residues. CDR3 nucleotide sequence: TGTGCCAGCTCGACAGGGACGACGAACACTGAAGCTTTCTTT. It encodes CASSTGTTNTEAFF.

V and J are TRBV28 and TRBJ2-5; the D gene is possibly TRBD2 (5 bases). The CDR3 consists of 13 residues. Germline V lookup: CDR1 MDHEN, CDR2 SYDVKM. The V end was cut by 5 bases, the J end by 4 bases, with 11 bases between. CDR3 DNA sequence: TGTGCCAGCAGTCAACACGGGGTAGAGACCCAGTACTTC. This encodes CASSQHGVETQYF.

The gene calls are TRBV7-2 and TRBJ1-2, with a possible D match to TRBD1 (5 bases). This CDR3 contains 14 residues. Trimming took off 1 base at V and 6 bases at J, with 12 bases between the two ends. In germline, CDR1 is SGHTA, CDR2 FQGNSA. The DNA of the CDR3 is TGTGCCAGCAGCTTAGTCGAAGGGGCCCATGGCTACACCTTC. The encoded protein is CASSLVEGAHGYTF.

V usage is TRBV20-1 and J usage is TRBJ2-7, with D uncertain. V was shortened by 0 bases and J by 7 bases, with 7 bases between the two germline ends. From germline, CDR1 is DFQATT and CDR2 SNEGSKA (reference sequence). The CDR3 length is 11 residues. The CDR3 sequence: CSARDIREQYF. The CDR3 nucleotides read TGCAGTGCTAGAGATATCAGGGAGCAGTACTTC.

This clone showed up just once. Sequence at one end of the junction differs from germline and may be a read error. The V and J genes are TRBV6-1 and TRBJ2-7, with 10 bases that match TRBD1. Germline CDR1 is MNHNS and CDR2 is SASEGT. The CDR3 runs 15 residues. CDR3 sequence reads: CASSEGTGEPYEQYF. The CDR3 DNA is TGTGCCAGCAGCGAAGGGACAGGGGAACCCTACGAGCAGTACTTC.

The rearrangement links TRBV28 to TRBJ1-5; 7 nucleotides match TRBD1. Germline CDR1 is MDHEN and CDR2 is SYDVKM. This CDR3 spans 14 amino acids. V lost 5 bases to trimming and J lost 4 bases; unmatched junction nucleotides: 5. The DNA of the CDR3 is TGTGCCAGCAGTCCTCTGACAGGGAATCAGCCCCAGCATTTT. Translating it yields CASSPLTGNQPQHF.

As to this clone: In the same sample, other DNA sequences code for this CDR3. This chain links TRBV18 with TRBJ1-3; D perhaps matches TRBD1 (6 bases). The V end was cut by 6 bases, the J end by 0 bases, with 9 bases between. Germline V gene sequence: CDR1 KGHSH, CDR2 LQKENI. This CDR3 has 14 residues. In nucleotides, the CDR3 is TGTGCCAGCTCTCCGGACAGCTCTGGAAACACCATATATTTT. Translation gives CASSPDSSGNTIYF.

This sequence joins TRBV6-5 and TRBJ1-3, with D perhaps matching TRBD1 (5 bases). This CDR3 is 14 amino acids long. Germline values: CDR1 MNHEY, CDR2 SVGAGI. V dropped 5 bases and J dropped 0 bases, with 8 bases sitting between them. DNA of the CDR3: TGTGCCAGCAGTACAGGCTACTCTGGAAACACCATATATTTT. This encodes CASSTGYSGNTIYF.

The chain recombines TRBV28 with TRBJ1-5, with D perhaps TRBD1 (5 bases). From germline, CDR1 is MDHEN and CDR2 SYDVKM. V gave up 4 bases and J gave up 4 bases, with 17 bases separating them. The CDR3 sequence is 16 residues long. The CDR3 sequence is CASSYLGGRRNQPQHF. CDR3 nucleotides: TGTGCCAGCAGTTATCTCGGGGGACGAAGGAATCAGCCCCAGCATTTT.

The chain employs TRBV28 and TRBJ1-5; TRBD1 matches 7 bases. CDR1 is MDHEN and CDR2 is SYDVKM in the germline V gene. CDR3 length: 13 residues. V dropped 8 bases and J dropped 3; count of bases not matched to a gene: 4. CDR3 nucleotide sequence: TGTGCCAGCTACGGACAGGCCAATCAGCCCCAGCATTTT. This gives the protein CASYGQANQPQHF. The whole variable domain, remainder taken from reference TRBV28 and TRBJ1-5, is DVKVTQSSRYLVKRTGEKVFLECVQDMDHENMFWYRQDPGLGLRLIYFSYDVKMKEKGDIPEGYSVSREKKERFSLILESASTNQTSMYLCASYGQANQPQHFGDGTRLSIL.

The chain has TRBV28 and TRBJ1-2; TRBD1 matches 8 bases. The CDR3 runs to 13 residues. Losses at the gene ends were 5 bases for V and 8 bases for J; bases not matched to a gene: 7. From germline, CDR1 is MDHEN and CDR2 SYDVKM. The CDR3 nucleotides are TGTGCCAGCAGTCCGGACAGGGTTGCGGGCTACACCTTC. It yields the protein CASSPDRVAGYTF.

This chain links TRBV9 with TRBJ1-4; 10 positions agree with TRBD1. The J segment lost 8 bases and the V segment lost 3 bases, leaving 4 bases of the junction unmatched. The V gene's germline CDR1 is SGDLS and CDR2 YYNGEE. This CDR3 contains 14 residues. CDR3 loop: CASSAGTGVEKLFF. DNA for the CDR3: TGTGCCAGCAGCGCCGGGACAGGGGTCGAAAAACTGTTTTTT.

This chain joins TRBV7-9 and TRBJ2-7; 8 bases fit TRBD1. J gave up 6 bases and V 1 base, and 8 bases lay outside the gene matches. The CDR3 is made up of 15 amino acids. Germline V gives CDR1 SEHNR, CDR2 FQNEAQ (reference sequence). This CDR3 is CASSLDSDRVSEQYF. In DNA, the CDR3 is TGTGCCAGCAGCTTAGATTCGGACAGGGTAAGCGAGCAGTACTTC.

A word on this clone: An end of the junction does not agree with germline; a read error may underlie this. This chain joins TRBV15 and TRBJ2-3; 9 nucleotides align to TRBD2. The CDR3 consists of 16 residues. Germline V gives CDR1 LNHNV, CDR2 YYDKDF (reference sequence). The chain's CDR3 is CATRRDSGRSTDTQYF. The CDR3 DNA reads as TGTGCCACCAGAAGAGATAGCGGGAGATCGACAGATACGCAGTATTTT.

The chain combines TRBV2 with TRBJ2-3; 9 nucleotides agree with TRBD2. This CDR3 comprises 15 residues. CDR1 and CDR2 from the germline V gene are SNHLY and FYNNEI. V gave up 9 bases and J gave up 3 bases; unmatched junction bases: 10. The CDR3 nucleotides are TGTGCCAGAGGGAGTAGCGGGAGTGGGACAGATACGCAGTATTTT. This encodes CARGSSGSGTDTQYF.

This CDR3 is CASSLAGSDTQYF. CDR3 bases: TGCGCCAGCAGCTTGGCGGGGTCAGATACGCAGTATTTT. This chain joins TRBV5-1 and TRBJ2-3; a weak D match, TRBD2 (5 bases). Germline V gives CDR1 SGHRS, CDR2 YFSETQ. The CDR3 is made up of 13 amino acids. V shed 0 bases and J shed 4 bases, with 6 bases lying between them.

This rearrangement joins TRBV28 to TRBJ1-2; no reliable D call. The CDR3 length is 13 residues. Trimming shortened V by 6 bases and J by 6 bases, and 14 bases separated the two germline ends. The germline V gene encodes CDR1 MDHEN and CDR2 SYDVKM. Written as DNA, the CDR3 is TGTGCCAGCAGCCCCCCCGACCGGGATGGCTACACCTTC. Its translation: CASSPPDRDGYTF.

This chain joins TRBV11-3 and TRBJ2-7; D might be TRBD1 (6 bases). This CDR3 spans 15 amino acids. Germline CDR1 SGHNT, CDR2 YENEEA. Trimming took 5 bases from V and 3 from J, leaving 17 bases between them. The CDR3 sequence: CASSPGPQGGYEQYF. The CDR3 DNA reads TGTGCCAGCAGCCCCGGCCCACAGGGTGGCTACGAGCAGTACTTC. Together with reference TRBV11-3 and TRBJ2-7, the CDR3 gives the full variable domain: EAGVVQSPRYKIIEKKQPVAFWCNPISGHNTLYWYLQNLGQGPELLIRYENEEAVDDSQLPKDRFSAERLKGVDSTLKIQPAELGDSAVYLCASSPGPQGGYEQYFGPGTRLTVT.

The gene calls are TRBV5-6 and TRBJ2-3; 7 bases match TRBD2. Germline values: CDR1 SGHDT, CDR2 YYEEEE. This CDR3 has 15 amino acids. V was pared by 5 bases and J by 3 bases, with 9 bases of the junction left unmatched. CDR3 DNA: TGTGCCAGCAGAAGGATCGCGGGGGTAACAGATACGCAGTATTTT. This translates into CASRRIAGVTDTQYF.

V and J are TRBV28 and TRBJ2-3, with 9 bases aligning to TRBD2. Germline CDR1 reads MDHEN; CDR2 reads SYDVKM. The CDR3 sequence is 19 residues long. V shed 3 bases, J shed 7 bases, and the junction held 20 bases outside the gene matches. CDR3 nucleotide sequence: TGTGCCAGCAGTTTGGGTCCCTCACCAACGCGGGAGGGCCGCTATACGCAGTATTTT. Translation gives CASSLGPSPTREGRYTQYF.